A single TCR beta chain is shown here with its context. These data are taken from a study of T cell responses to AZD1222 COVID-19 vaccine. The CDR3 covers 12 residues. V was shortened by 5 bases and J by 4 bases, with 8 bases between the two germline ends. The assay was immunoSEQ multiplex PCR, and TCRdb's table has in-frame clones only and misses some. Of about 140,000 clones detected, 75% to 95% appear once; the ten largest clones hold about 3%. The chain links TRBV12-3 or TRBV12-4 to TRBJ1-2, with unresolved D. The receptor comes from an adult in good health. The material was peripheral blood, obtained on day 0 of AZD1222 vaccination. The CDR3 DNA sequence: TGTGCCAGCAGTAATCAAGGCTATGGCTACACCTTC. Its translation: CASSNQGYGYTF.